This record looks at one TCR beta chain sequence and its context. The entry originates in a study of shared clonotypes between healthy human individuals. This CDR3 comprises 18 residues. Looked up from germline, CDR1 is MDHEN and CDR2 is SYDVKM. The V and J ends lost 2 bases and 4 bases respectively, with 21 bases between them. Method: immunoSEQ multiplex PCR; TCRdb's copy keeps in-frame clones and lacks some. The table shows approximately 590,000 clones, with around 95% occurring only once. In the naive CD8 group, cells lacked CD45RO and were positively selected for CCR7, so terminally differentiated effector memory CD45RA+ cells were left out.

The specimen was naive CD8+ T cells sorted from blood. The gene calls are TRBV28 and TRBJ2-1; tentatively, D is TRBD1 (6 bases). The sequence derives from a woman in her twenties or thirties in good health. The CDR3 loop reads CASSLPQGHEFLYNEQFF. In DNA, the CDR3 is TGTGCCAGCAGTTTACCCCAGGGGCATGAGTTTCTTTACAATGAGCAGTTCTTC.